This is a list of T cell receptor beta chains from one sample in a study of T cell changes during pregnancy in multiple sclerosis. The protocol was immunoSEQ multiplex PCR, while the TCRdb copy is restricted to in-frame clones and leaves out a portion. In the table there are about 23,000 clones, 70% to 90% of which are singletons. Source: CD8+ T cells from peripheral blood mononuclear cells, taken before pregnancy. These TCRs come from a female donor with multiple sclerosis, enrolled in a pregnancy study. Both conserved end residues are part of each CDR3. D genes are given only for firm matches. Rows give clone size only sometimes, using once, few, many, or a class for an expanded clone.

V gene	J gene	clone size	D gene	CDR3 protein	CDR3 DNA
TRBV5-4	TRBJ1-2	.	TRBD1	CASSIGQGGYTF	TGTGCCAGCAGCATCGGACAGGGCGGCTACACCTTC
TRBV6-4	TRBJ2-2	.	TRBD2	CASSDLSGRSTGELFF	TGTGCCAGCAGTGACCTTAGCGGGAGATCGACCGGGGAGCTGTTTTTT
TRBV30	TRBJ1-2	.	.	CAWSGGNGYTF	TGTGCCTGGAGCGGAGGGAATGGCTACACCTTC
TRBV10-2	TRBJ1-2	.	TRBD1	CASSEGGAGGGYTF	TGCGCCAGCAGTGAAGGGGGCGCTGGGGGTGGCTACACCTTC
TRBV11-2	TRBJ2-1	.	.	CASSSSEDGYNEQFF	TGTGCCAGCAGCTCATCCGAGGATGGGTACAATGAGCAGTTCTTC
TRBV27	TRBJ1-1	.	TRBD1	CASSLLGGQRTTFF	TGTGCCAGCAGTCTCCTCGGGGGACAGAGGACGACTTTCTTT
TRBV5-4	TRBJ2-7	.	TRBD1	CASSEDRALSYEQYF	TGTGCCAGCAGCGAGGACAGGGCCCTTAGCTACGAGCAGTACTTC
TRBV4-1	TRBJ1-4	.	TRBD1	CASSPRQGLTNEKLFF	TGCGCCAGCAGCCCCCGACAGGGGTTGACTAATGAAAAACTGTTTTTT
TRBV4-3	TRBJ2-1	.	TRBD2	CASSQWGTSGSSGQFF	TGCGCCAGCAGCCAGTGGGGGACTAGCGGGAGTTCTGGGCAGTTCTTC
TRBV27	TRBJ2-7	.	.	CASSMTVTSYEQYF	TGTGCCAGCAGTATGACAGTCACCTCCTACGAGCAGTACTTC
TRBV10-3	TRBJ1-1	once	TRBD1	CAIQPPGTGTEAFF	TGTGCCATCCAGCCCCCCGGGACAGGGACTGAAGCTTTCTTT
TRBV5-4	TRBJ1-2	.	.	CASSLGFRYYGYTF	TGTGCCAGCAGCTTGGGTTTCAGGTATTATGGCTACACCTTC
TRBV9	TRBJ2-2	.	.	CASSVERWSTGELFF	TGTGCCAGCAGCGTAGAAAGGTGGAGCACCGGGGAGCTGTTTTTT
TRBV11-1	TRBJ2-7	.	.	CASSRQGPYEQYF	TGTGCCAGCAGCCGCCAGGGGCCCTACGAGCAGTACTTC
TRBV6-4	TRBJ2-2	few	.	CASSEKGANTGELFF	TGTGCCAGCAGTGAGAAGGGGGCGAACACCGGGGAGCTGTTTTTT
TRBV19	TRBJ2-1	.	.	CASSSSDSEIPIEQFF	TGTGCCAGTAGTTCCAGCGATAGCGAGATCCCAATTGAGCAGTTCTTC
TRBV7-9	TRBJ1-2	.	.	CASSLPSGTNIDYGYTF	TGTGCCAGCAGCTTACCCTCCGGGACAAATATAGACTATGGCTACACCTTC
TRBV27	TRBJ1-1	.	.	CASSLQMNTEAFF	TGTGCCAGCAGTTTGCAGATGAACACTGAAGCTTTCTTT
TRBV4-1	TRBJ2-3	.	TRBD2	CASSQDRVGAGADTQYF	TGCGCCAGCAGCCAAGATCGGGTAGGGGCGGGAGCTGATACGCAGTATTTT
TRBV2	TRBJ1-1	.	.	CASSAGGDTEAFF	TGTGCCAGCAGTGCTGGGGGGGACACTGAAGCTTTCTTT